One sample yielded the 8 T cell receptor beta chains listed below, sequenced in a study of blood T cell repertoires in COVID-19. Sequenced by immunoSEQ multiplex PCR; TCRdb stores in-frame clones only, minus some. The data show around 110,000 clones, around 80% seen once. The sample was peripheral blood. The receptors were gathered from a man between 65 and 79 years old with active or convalescent COVID-19.

The rearrangement links TRBV28 to TRBJ1-3, with TRBD1 matching 7 bases. V gave up 2 bases and J gave up 1 base; unmatched junction bases: 5. Germline V lookup: CDR1 MDHEN, CDR2 SYDVKM. The CDR3 totals 16 residues. CDR3 residues: CASSLPGQLSGNTIYF. The CDR3 DNA follows: TGTGCCAGCAGTTTACCGGGACAGCTTTCTGGAAACACCATATATTTT.

This chain links TRBV2 with TRBJ1-2; D is undetermined. Trimming removed 3 bases at V and 4 bases at J, with 3 bases between. Germline V gives CDR1 SNHLY, CDR2 FYNNEI. This CDR3 spans 11 amino acids. DNA of the CDR3: TGTGCCAGCAGTGACGGCTATGGCTACACCTTC. This encodes CASSDGYGYTF.

The chain has TRBV2 and TRBJ2-2; D gene unclear. Germline V gene lookup returns CDR1 SNHLY and CDR2 FYNNEI. The CDR3 sequence is 13 residues long. Trimming took 2 bases from V and 8 from J, leaving 9 bases between them. For the CDR3, the DNA is TGTGCCAGCAGTGAAATGGTTCGGGGGGAGCTGTTTTTT. Protein sequence: CASSEMVRGELFF.

This clone was observed once. J is TRBJ1-1 and V is TRBV7-6; TRBD1 is a possible D gene (6 bases). The V end was cut by 5 bases, the J end by 3 bases, with 19 bases between. The CDR3 contains 16 residues. From germline, CDR1 is SGHVS and CDR2 FNYEAQ. The CDR3 region is CASSRYGGGLHTEAFF. CDR3 coding DNA: TGTGCCAGCAGCCGGTACGGCGGGGGGCTGCACACTGAAGCTTTCTTT.

This clone was seen more than once but under ten times. The V call is TRBV19, the J call TRBJ1-1, with 8 bases fitting TRBD1. J lost 3 bases, V lost 5 bases, and 8 bases had no gene match. The germline gives CDR1 LNHDA, CDR2 SQIVND (reference sequence). The CDR3 consists of 15 residues. CDR3 DNA sequence: TGTGCCAGTAGTGCAAACGGACAGGGCTACACTGAAGCTTTCTTT. It is translated as CASSANGQGYTEAFF.

J is TRBJ2-2 and V is TRBV4-3, with 11 bases aligning to TRBD2. Germline values: CDR1 LGHNA, CDR2 YSLEER. J lost 4 bases, V lost 5 bases, and 6 bases had no gene match. The CDR3 is 16 residues long. The CDR3 bases are TGCGCCAGCAGCGAACTAGCGGGGGTTCTCACCGGGGAGCTGTTTTTT. The encoded protein is CASSELAGVLTGELFF.

The CDR3 loop reads CASSRSGGNTDTQYF. The CDR3, as DNA: TGTGCCAGCAGTCGTAGCGGGGGGAACACAGATACGCAGTATTTT. The rearrangement joins TRBV2 to TRBJ2-3; 10 positions agree with TRBD2. With V trimmed by 5 bases and J by 2 bases, 4 bases remained unmatched. This CDR3 comprises 15 residues. The germline V gene encodes CDR1 SNHLY and CDR2 FYNNEI.

The CDR3 is CASSYSSGGAVNEQFF. The CDR3 DNA is TGCGCCAGCAGCTATTCTAGCGGGGGGGCGGTCAATGAGCAGTTCTTC. The J gene is TRBJ2-1, the V gene TRBV5-1; 12 positions agree with TRBD2. This CDR3 has 16 residues. V lost 3 bases to trimming and J lost 6 bases; unmatched junction nucleotides: 7. Per the germline V gene, CDR1 is SGHRS and CDR2 is YFSETQ.